The next 7 T cell receptor beta chains were all read from a single sample in a study of radiation and T cells in renal cell carcinoma. Libraries were prepared by immunoSEQ multiplex PCR; TCRdb keeps only in-frame clonotypes and omits some of them. This table holds tens of thousands of clones, 85% found once. Time point: blood 4 weeks post-SBRT, at nephrectomy. Indicated treatment: 15 Gy SBRT to primary tumor, nephrectomy 4 weeks later. This sample comprised blood, obtained from a patient whose treatment included radiotherapy and nephrectomy. The receptors come from a man aged 45-65 years with renal cell carcinoma.

This sequence joins TRBV5-1 and TRBJ2-7; a possible D gene is TRBD2 (5 bases). The length of the CDR3 is 15 residues. The V gene lost 4 bases and the J gene lost 3 bases, with 17 bases spanning the gap. CDR1 is SGHRS, CDR2 YFSETQ, per germline. The DNA of the CDR3 is TGCGCCAGCAGCCCCTGGCAGCGGATTAGCTACGAGCAGTACTTC. It specifies CASSPWQRISYEQYF.

J is TRBJ2-7 and V is TRBV2, with TRBD1 as a possible D gene (6 bases). The V end lost 5 bases, the J end lost 2 bases, and 16 bases lay between the germline ends. The CDR3 covers 15 residues. Germline V gene sequence: CDR1 SNHLY, CDR2 FYNNEI. Here the CDR3 DNA reads TGTGCCAGCAGTCTTGTGAGGGGGTCAGCCTACGAGCAGTACTTC. Translated, it gives CASSLVRGSAYEQYF.

The chain joins TRBV28 to TRBJ2-7; D tentatively fits TRBD1 or TRBD2 (5 bases each). The CDR3 covers 16 residues. Germline CDR1 MDHEN, CDR2 SYDVKM. Trimming shortened V by 5 bases and J by 3 bases, and 20 bases separated the two germline ends. This CDR3 is CASSGPFRGPDYEQYF. DNA of the CDR3: TGTGCCAGCAGTGGCCCATTCCGGGGCCCCGACTACGAGCAGTACTTC.

The rearrangement joins TRBV4-1 to TRBJ1-2; D is ambiguous. There are 14 residues in the CDR3. The V gene lost 4 bases and the J gene lost 8 bases, with 17 bases spanning the gap. CDR1 is MGHRA, CDR2 YSYEKL, per germline. The CDR3 DNA reads TGCGCCAGCAGCCGGGTCTCTCCTGCGGAGGGCTACACCTTC. It encodes CASSRVSPAEGYTF.

For this clone: Other DNA sequences in this sample translate to the same CDR3. The rearrangement joins TRBV2 to TRBJ1-2; TRBD1 might be the D (5 bases). Germline CDR1 and CDR2: SNHLY and FYNNEI. V was cut by 6 bases and J by 2 bases, with 10 bases left in between. The CDR3 loop spans 13 amino acids. The chain's CDR3 is CASSGTANYGYTF. The CDR3 coding sequence is TGTGCCAGCAGCGGGACGGCGAACTATGGCTACACCTTC.

This chain joins TRBV7-6 and TRBJ2-5; no clear D gene. Germline CDR1 and CDR2: SGHVS and FNYEAQ. The CDR3 has 15 residues. V was pared by 1 base and J by 1 base, with 10 bases between. DNA for the CDR3: TGTGCCAGCAGCTTAGGGGCACAGATCCAAGAGACCCAGTACTTC. Translation gives CASSLGAQIQETQYF.

The CDR3 bases are TGTGCCAGCAGTCTGCTGGGGGGGAACACTGAAGCTTTCTTT. It is translated as CASSLLGGNTEAFF. The chain employs TRBV6-6 and TRBJ1-1; the D gene is possibly TRBD1 (5 bases). V was clipped by 5 bases and J by 1 base, with 11 bases between them. The germline gives CDR1 MNHNY, CDR2 SVGAGI (reference sequence). The CDR3 is 14 amino acids.